The rows below give T cell receptor beta chains drawn from one sample of a study of shared clonotypes between healthy human individuals. Measured with immunoSEQ multiplex PCR; TCRdb has only the in-frame clones, and not every one. The repertoire holds fewer than 200,000 clones, with about 68% as singletons. The sample taken for sequencing was memory CD4+ T cells sorted from blood. These receptors all stem from a man aged 30-40 years in good health. Each CDR3 is given without its conserved first and last residue. A D gene is named only where the DNA matches it firmly.

cdr3_aa: ASSLQGIDTQY
j_call: TRBJ2-3
v_call: TRBV28
d_call: NA

cdr3_aa: ASGLVPGISYEQY
j_call: TRBJ2-7
v_call: TRBV12-5
d_call: NA

cdr3_aa: ASSLIQGVAGDTQY
j_call: TRBJ2-3
v_call: TRBV27
d_call: TRBD1

cdr3_aa: SVGQGARRSTGEQY
j_call: TRBJ2-7
v_call: TRBV29-1
d_call: TRBD1

cdr3_aa: VSSRRLAASTDTQY
j_call: TRBJ2-3
v_call: TRBV5-4
d_call: TRBD2

cdr3_aa: ASSFPPEVAQQF
j_call: TRBJ2-1
v_call: TRBV11-2
d_call: NA

cdr3_aa: ASSASVGKETQY
j_call: TRBJ2-5
v_call: TRBV6-1
d_call: NA

cdr3_aa: ASSSDNLLTYGYT
j_call: TRBJ1-2
v_call: TRBV5-1
d_call: NA

cdr3_aa: ASSLGLAGEYTQY
j_call: TRBJ2-3
v_call: TRBV5-5
d_call: TRBD2

cdr3_aa: ASSSRTSGGTYNEQF
j_call: TRBJ2-1
v_call: TRBV5-5
d_call: TRBD2

cdr3_aa: ASKETGYTGELF
j_call: TRBJ2-2
v_call: TRBV5-1
d_call: TRBD1

cdr3_aa: ASSTTWEAF
j_call: TRBJ1-1
v_call: TRBV19
d_call: NA

cdr3_aa: AIRVSGRYYEQY
j_call: TRBJ2-7
v_call: TRBV10-3
d_call: TRBD2

cdr3_aa: ASSLVGGDEQY
j_call: TRBJ2-7
v_call: TRBV7-2
d_call: NA

cdr3_aa: ASSAGGEPHRAF
j_call: TRBJ1-1
v_call: TRBV5-4
d_call: NA

cdr3_aa: SAAIIDEQF
j_call: TRBJ2-1
v_call: TRBV29-1
d_call: NA

cdr3_aa: ASSSSLAGVGEQY
j_call: TRBJ2-7
v_call: TRBV5-1
d_call: TRBD2

cdr3_aa: ASSLQTSGRQETQY
j_call: TRBJ2-5
v_call: TRBV18
d_call: TRBD2

cdr3_aa: ASSLVTGLSEKLF
j_call: TRBJ1-4
v_call: TRBV28
d_call: NA

cdr3_aa: ASSLEGEYYEQY
j_call: TRBJ2-7
v_call: TRBV7-8
d_call: NA

cdr3_aa: ASSLWTGLSSGANVLT
j_call: TRBJ2-6
v_call: TRBV5-1
d_call: TRBD1

cdr3_aa: ASSAQTSALFTGELF
j_call: TRBJ2-2
v_call: TRBV9
d_call: TRBD2

cdr3_aa: ASSRRDRSTDTQY
j_call: TRBJ2-3
v_call: TRBV18
d_call: TRBD1

cdr3_aa: ATSRELAGVGEQF
j_call: TRBJ2-1
v_call: TRBV15
d_call: TRBD2

cdr3_aa: ASSLGRAF
j_call: TRBJ1-1
v_call: TRBV7-2
d_call: NA